The source of this T cell receptor beta chain is a study of cytomegalovirus exposure and HLA in healthy donors. Overall study: Assignment to the Caucasian-associated ancestry cluster applied to approximately 80% of the approximately 420 genotyped donors.

PCR amplification relied on 60 Vbeta primers (plus 13 Jbeta primers). The repertoire was sequenced with immunoSEQ multiplex PCR; TCRdb's copy has only in-frame clones and lacks some. The sample lists 80,000 to 100,000 clones, approximately 82% occurring once. Comment on this clone: Antigen: not known.

Overall study findings and caveats: It was assumed in the presence/absence analyses that sequencing depth was roughly uniform across donors. A later analysis appeared to link common viral pathogens to several of the most significant clusters.

Sequenced sample: PBMCs. The receptor was isolated from a female donor in good health and CMV-seropositive.

The CDR3 bases are TGTGCCAGCAGCTTTTGGGAGACAGGGTTTGATCAGCCCCAGCATTTT. Translated: CASSFWETGFDQPQHF. The rearrangement joins TRBV5-6 to TRBJ1-5; 7 bases fit TRBD1. CDR3 length: 16 amino acids. CDR1 is SGHDT and CDR2 is YYEEEE in the germline V gene. After removal of 2 bases from V and 5 bases from J, the junction contained 10 bases not matched to a gene. Complete variable domain (other parts from reference TRBV5-6 and TRBJ1-5): DAGVTQSPTHLIKTRGQQVTLRCSPKSGHDTVSWYQQALGQGPQFIFQYYEEEERQRGNFPDRFSGHQFPNYSSELNVNALLLGDSALYLCASSFWETGFDQPQHFGDGTRLSIL.